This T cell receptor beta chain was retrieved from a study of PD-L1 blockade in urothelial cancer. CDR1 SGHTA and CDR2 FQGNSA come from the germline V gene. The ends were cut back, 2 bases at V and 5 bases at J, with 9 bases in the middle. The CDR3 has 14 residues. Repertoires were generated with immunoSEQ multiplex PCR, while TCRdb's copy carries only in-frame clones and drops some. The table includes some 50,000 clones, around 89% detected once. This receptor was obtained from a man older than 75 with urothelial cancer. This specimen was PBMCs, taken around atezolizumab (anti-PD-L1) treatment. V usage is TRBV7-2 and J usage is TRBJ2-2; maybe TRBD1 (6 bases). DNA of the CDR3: TGTGCCAGCAGCTTACAGGGGTGGACCGGGGAGCTGTTTTTT. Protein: CASSLQGWTGELFF.